These 11 T cell receptor beta chains share one sample of origin, sequenced in a study of blood T cell repertoires in COVID-19. TCRdb's table, derived via immunoSEQ multiplex PCR, lists solely in-frame clones and lacks some. The data contain roughly 150,000 clones, about 81% of them singletons. Sequenced: peripheral blood. The receptor source for this set is a woman aged 80 or older with acute or convalescent COVID-19.

The V call is TRBV2, the J call TRBJ2-2, with a weak D call TRBD2 (6 bases). CDR3 length equals 14 residues. V dropped 4 bases and J dropped 7 bases, with 13 bases sitting between them. CDR1 and CDR2 from the germline V gene are SNHLY and FYNNEI. CDR3 DNA sequence: TGTGCCAGCAGTGCGGGAGCATCGATCGGGGAGCTGTTTTTT. This sequence encodes CASSAGASIGELFF.

The rearrangement joins TRBV27 to TRBJ1-2; no definite D call. The germline V gene has CDR1 MNHEY and CDR2 SMNVEV (reference sequence). This CDR3 is 14 amino acids long. Trimming took 6 bases from V and 2 from J, leaving 13 bases between them. CDR3 DNA: TGTGCCAGCAGGCGGGGTGGCAGCAACTATGGCTACACCTTC. Protein: CASRRGGSNYGYTF.

The V call is TRBV10-3, the J call TRBJ2-2; 7 bases are a match to TRBD2. The germline V gene encodes CDR1 ENHRY and CDR2 SYGVKD. The CDR3 length is 14 residues. The junction had 0 bases not matched to a gene; V was cut back by 5 bases and J by 0 bases. CDR3 residues: CAISSGANTGELFF. In DNA, the CDR3 is TGTGCCATCAGTAGCGGGGCGAACACCGGGGAGCTGTTTTTT.

The chain employs TRBV29-1 and TRBJ2-7; D gene ambiguous. V gave up 5 bases and J gave up 4 bases, with 12 bases separating them. CDR1 and CDR2 (germline): SQVTM, ANQGSEA. The CDR3 sequence is 12 residues long. The CDR3: CSVYTGPYEQYF. The CDR3 region has the DNA TGCAGCGTTTACACGGGTCCATACGAGCAGTACTTC.

Worth noting for this clone: A read error may produce the germline difference seen at one junction end. The chain uses TRBV7-7 and TRBJ2-5; 8 bases line up with TRBD2. CDR1 is SSHAT, CDR2 FNYEAQ, per germline (reference sequence). CDR3 length equals 15 residues. The CDR3 is CASSPARSRGGTQYF. CDR3 DNA: TGTGCTAGCAGCCCCGCAAGGAGTCGGGGGGGGACCCAGTACTTC.

V gene TRBV7-9 combines with J gene TRBJ2-1; 11 bases agree with TRBD2. Germline-derived CDR1 and CDR2 are SEHNR and FQNEAQ (reference sequence). J lost 7 bases, V lost 0 bases, and 8 bases had no gene match. This CDR3 spans 17 amino acids. In DNA form, the CDR3 reads TGTGCCAGCAGCTTAGCCCCCCTAGCGGGAGGCGCTAATGAGCAGTTCTTC. It is translated as CASSLAPLAGGANEQFF.

V and J are TRBV12-2 and TRBJ2-7; the table's D gene call, TRBD1, was not cross checked with the DNA. TRBV12-2 constitutes a pseudogene. This CDR3 comprises 17 residues. The CDR3 loop reads CASRLAVETGETYEQYF. In DNA form, the CDR3 reads TGTGCAAGTCGCTTAGCGGTGGAGACAGGGGAAACCTACGAGCAGTACTTC.

J is TRBJ1-5 and V is TRBV10-3; D may be TRBD1 (6 bases). The germline V gene encodes CDR1 ENHRY and CDR2 SYGVKD. This CDR3 comprises 12 residues. V was trimmed by 10 bases and J by 3 bases, leaving 10 bases between them. As DNA, the CDR3 is TGTGCCACAGGACAGTACAATCAGCCCCAGCATTTT. This gives the protein CATGQYNQPQHF.

V is TRBV23-1 and J is TRBJ2-2; TRBD1 aligns across 7 bases. TRBV23-1 is labeled an ORF, and its function is uncertain. CDR3 length: 16 amino acids. The trim removed 3 bases at V and 1 base at J, leaving 5 bases unmatched. The CDR3 reads CASSHVRTGNTGELFF. CDR3 bases: TGCGCCAGCAGTCACGTTCGGACAGGGAACACCGGGGAGCTGTTTTTT.

The chain joins TRBV29-1 to TRBJ1-5, with D unresolved. Germline CDR1 SQVTM, CDR2 ANQGSEA. V was shortened by 7 bases and J by 1 base, with 14 bases between the two germline ends. This CDR3 spans 14 amino acids. The CDR3: CSARFGGSNQPQHF. The CDR3 DNA follows: TGCAGCGCCCGTTTTGGAGGGAGCAATCAGCCCCAGCATTTT.

V gene TRBV5-1 combines with J gene TRBJ2-1, with 11 bases lining up with TRBD2. Germline trimming cut 6 bases from V and 4 bases from J; bases unmatched to any gene: 6. The CDR3 has 15 residues. Germline V CDR1 and CDR2: SGHRS, YFSETQ. CDR3 sequence: CASISSSGRYNEQFF. The DNA of the CDR3 is TGCGCCAGCATCTCTTCTAGCGGGAGGTACAATGAGCAGTTCTTC.